This T cell receptor beta chain was retrieved from a study of blood T cell repertoires in COVID-19. Overall study: PBMCs, B-cell-depleted T cells, or T cells were the source of the cDNA or gDNA that made up the material.

This CDR3 comprises 15 residues. CDR1 and CDR2 (germline): SGHVS, FQNEAQ. V was clipped by 2 bases and J by 7 bases, with 15 bases between them. As processed by the authors: Amplifying reference gene primers gave estimates of nucleated cell counts. Profiled with immunoSEQ multiplex PCR; TCRdb holds only in-frame clones, not every one. V and J calls and clone size are copied from that table; D and trimming were computed from the DNA. The sample has some 360,000 clones, about 90% seen once. This chain uses TRBV7-8 with TRBJ1-5; perhaps TRBD1 as D (6 bases). The receptor's source is a woman aged 60 to 75 with COVID-19, enrolled during active disease. The specimen sequenced was peripheral blood. The CDR3 region is CASSLRGSEGQPQHF. Written as DNA, the CDR3 is TGTGCCAGCAGCTTAAGGGGGTCAGAAGGCCAGCCCCAGCATTTT.